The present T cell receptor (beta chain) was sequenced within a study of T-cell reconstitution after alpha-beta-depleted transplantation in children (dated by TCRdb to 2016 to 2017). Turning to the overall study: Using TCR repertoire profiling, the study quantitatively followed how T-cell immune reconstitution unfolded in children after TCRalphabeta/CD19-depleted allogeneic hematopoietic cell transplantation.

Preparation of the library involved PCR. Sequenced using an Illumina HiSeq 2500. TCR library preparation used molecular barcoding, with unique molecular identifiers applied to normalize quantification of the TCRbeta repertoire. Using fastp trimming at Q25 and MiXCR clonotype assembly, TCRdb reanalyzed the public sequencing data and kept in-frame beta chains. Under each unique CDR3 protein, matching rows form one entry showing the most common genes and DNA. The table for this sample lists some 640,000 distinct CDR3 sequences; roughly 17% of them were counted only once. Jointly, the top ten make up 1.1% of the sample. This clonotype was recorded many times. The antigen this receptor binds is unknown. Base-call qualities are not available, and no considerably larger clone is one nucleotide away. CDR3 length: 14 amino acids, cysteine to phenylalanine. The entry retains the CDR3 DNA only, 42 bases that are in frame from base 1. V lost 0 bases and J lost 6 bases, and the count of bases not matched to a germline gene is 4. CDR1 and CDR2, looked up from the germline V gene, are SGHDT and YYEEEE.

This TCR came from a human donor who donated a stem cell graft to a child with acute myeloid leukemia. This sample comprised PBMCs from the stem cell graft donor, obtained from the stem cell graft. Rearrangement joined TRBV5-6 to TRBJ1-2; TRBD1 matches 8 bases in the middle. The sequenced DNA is TGTGCCAGCAGCTTGGGGACAGGGTTTGATGGCTACACCTTC. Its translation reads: CASSLGTGFDGYTF.